Below are 12 T cell receptor beta chains sequenced from a single sample in a study of T cells in Graves' hyperthyroidism and ophthalmopathy. TCR beta CDR3 region amplification was performed from RNA transcripts. The HTBI primer set was used in a first-round RT-PCR of the TCR CDR3. TCRdb re-derived calls from the multiplex PCR reads in MiXCR, one entry per CDR3 protein. Among about 500,000 distinct CDR3 sequences listed, around 43% were seen once. The sample comprised peripheral blood or thyroid tissue (not recorded which). The receptors were gathered from an adult woman with Graves' disease, either hyperthyroidism or ophthalmopathy (not recorded which).

The chain couples TRBV11-2 to TRBJ2-7, with no clear D. The CDR3 has 13 amino acids. From germline, CDR1 is SGHAT and CDR2 FQNNGV. The V end was cut by 1 base, the J end by 7 bases, with 11 bases between. CDR3 sequence reads: CASSLGLGPEQYF. Here the CDR3 DNA reads TGTGCCAGCAGCTTAGGTCTAGGGCCGGAGCAGTACTTC.

The chain carries TRBV7-2 and TRBJ1-1; no definite D call. This CDR3 spans 13 amino acids. Trimming left V 8 bases short and J 8 bases short, with 18 bases between. CDR1 is SGHTA and CDR2 is FQGNSA in the germline V gene. The CDR3: CASASKSSTEAFF. The CDR3 DNA is TGTGCCAGCGCGAGTAAGAGTTCGACCGAAGCTTTCTTT.

The chain couples TRBV7-6 to TRBJ1-1; D is uncertain. The CDR3 is 13 amino acids. The V gene's germline CDR1 is SGHVS and CDR2 FNYEAQ. V was trimmed by 5 bases and J by 4 bases, leaving 11 bases between them. The CDR3 reads CASSTRSFTEAFF. For the CDR3, the DNA is TGTGCCAGCAGCACCCGGTCATTCACTGAAGCTTTCTTT.

This clonotype came up many times. The rearrangement uses TRBV2 and TRBJ2-5; D may be TRBD2 (6 bases). The V end lost 3 bases, the J end lost 4 bases, and 12 bases lay between the germline ends. This CDR3 has 14 amino acids. Germline V gene sequence: CDR1 SNHLY, CDR2 FYNNEI. For the CDR3, the DNA is TGTGCCAGCAGTGAGACTAGAGGAGGAGAGACCCAGTACTTC. It is translated as CASSETRGGETQYF.

The chain has TRBV2 and TRBJ2-7; D possibly corresponds to TRBD1 (5 bases). The V gene lost 4 bases and the J gene lost 4 bases, with 11 bases spanning the gap. The V gene's germline CDR1 is SNHLY and CDR2 FYNNEI. The CDR3 spans 13 residues. The CDR3: CASSVWQGYEQYF. CDR3 in DNA: TGTGCCAGCAGTGTCTGGCAGGGTTACGAGCAGTACTTC.

This chain joins TRBV2 and TRBJ1-6, with D tentatively TRBD1 (6 bases). The V end lost 8 bases, the J end lost 10 bases, and 12 bases lay between the germline ends. The length of the CDR3 is 12 residues. Germline V CDR1 and CDR2: SNHLY, FYNNEI. The CDR3 DNA follows: TGTGCCAGCTTGGACAGTCGGTCACCCCTCCACTTT. Protein product: CASLDSRSPLHF.

The sample holds one count of this clonotype. This sequence joins TRBV2 and TRBJ2-6; tentative D call: TRBD1 (6 bases). This CDR3 comprises 16 residues. Trimming stripped 6 bases from V and 4 bases from J, with 16 bases between. CDR1 SNHLY and CDR2 FYNNEI come from the germline V gene. The CDR3 nucleotides read TGTGCCAGCAGCGGTCCGGGACACCGAGGGGCCAACGTCCTGACTTTC. Residues: CASSGPGHRGANVLTF.

The chain is built from TRBV20-1 and TRBJ2-7; possible D gene TRBD1, 5 bases. V dropped 2 bases and J dropped 0 bases, with 11 bases sitting between them. Germline V gene sequence: CDR1 DFQATT, CDR2 SNEGSKA (reference sequence). The CDR3 contains 14 residues. The CDR3 nucleotides are TGCAGTGCTAGAAGGGGCGGAGTCTCCTACGAGCAGTACTTC. It translates to CSARRGGVSYEQYF.

This clonotype was observed a few times. The chain employs TRBV6-5 and TRBJ2-7; 7 bases line up with TRBD2. The junction had 8 bases not matched to a gene; V was cut back by 0 bases and J by 6 bases. The CDR3 extends over 15 amino acids. Germline V CDR1 and CDR2: MNHEY, SVGAGI. CDR3 DNA sequence: TGTGCCAGCAGTTACTCAGCGGGACCGACGGTCGAGCAGTACTTC. Its protein is CASSYSAGPTVEQYF.

This sequence joins TRBV7-4 and TRBJ2-7; maybe TRBD1 (5 bases). Germline V gives CDR1 SGHVT, CDR2 SQSDAQ. Deletions cut 6 bases from V and 8 bases from J, with 8 bases between. This CDR3 spans 10 amino acids. The CDR3 DNA reads TGTGCCAGCAGGGGGCCCCAGCAGTACTTC. Amino acids: CASRGPQQYF.

V gene TRBV10-2 combines with J gene TRBJ1-2; 7 nucleotides agree with TRBD1. This CDR3 has 15 amino acids. Germline-derived CDR1 and CDR2 are WSHSY and SAAADI. J gave up 7 bases and V 0 bases, and 8 bases lay outside the gene matches. CDR3 in DNA: TGCGCCAGCAGTGAGTCTGTGACAGGGATGGCTGGCTACACCTTC. Amino acid sequence: CASSESVTGMAGYTF.

The table lists this clonotype with a count of one. The rearrangement links TRBV7-2 to TRBJ2-6, with D possibly being TRBD2 (6 bases). Germline loops: CDR1 SGHTA, CDR2 FQGNSA. The CDR3 consists of 18 residues. V was pared by 5 bases and J by 2 bases, with 19 bases between. The chain's CDR3 is CASSPWSGVLTGANVLTF. The CDR3 region has the DNA TGTGCCAGCAGCCCGTGGTCGGGGGTCCTCACTGGGGCCAACGTCCTGACTTTC.